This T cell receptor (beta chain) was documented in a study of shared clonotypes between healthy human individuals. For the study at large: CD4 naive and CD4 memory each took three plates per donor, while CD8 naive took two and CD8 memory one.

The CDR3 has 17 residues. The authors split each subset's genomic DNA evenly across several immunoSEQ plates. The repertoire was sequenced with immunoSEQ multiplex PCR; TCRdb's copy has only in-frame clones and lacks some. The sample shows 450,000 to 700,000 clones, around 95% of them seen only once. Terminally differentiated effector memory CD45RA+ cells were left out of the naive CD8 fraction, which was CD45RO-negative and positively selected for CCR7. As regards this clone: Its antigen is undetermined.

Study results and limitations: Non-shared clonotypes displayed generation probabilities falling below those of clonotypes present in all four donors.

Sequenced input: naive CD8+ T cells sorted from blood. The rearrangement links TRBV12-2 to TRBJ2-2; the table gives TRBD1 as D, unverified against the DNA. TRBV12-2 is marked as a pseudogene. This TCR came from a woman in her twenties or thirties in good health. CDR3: CASRTPTDGGLAGELFF. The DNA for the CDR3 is TGTGCAAGTCGCACACCGACGGATGGGGGCCTCGCCGGGGAGCTGTTTTTT.